These 7 T cell receptor beta chains were sequenced from one sample in a study of T-cell reconstitution after alpha-beta-depleted transplantation in children. The TCRbeta library was prepared with unique molecular identifiers. Each CDR3 protein gets one entry after TCRdb re-called the PCR reads with MiXCR. The sample records roughly 500,000 distinct CDR3 sequences, under 15% being singletons. The sample here was PBMCs from the stem cell graft donor, taken from the stem cell graft. The receptors originated from a human donor who donated a stem cell graft to a child with combined immunodeficiency.

The sample holds many counts of this clonotype. The chain couples TRBV5-1 to TRBJ2-3; D unclear. CDR1 and CDR2 from the germline V gene are SGHRS and YFSETQ. CDR3 length equals 14 residues. V lost 0 bases to trimming and J lost 6 bases, with 11 bases between them. The CDR3 loop is CASSLGAIRDTQYF. In DNA, the CDR3 is TGCGCCAGCAGCTTGGGGGCGATAAGGGATACGCAGTATTTT.

In its sample, this clonotype was seen a few times. The J gene is TRBJ2-3, the V gene TRBV7-3; maybe TRBD2 (6 bases). The CDR3 sequence is 14 residues long. Trimming left V 5 bases short and J 6 bases short, with 15 bases between. Germline values: CDR1 SGHTA, CDR2 FQGTGA. The CDR3 loop reads CASSKTYLADTQYF. DNA for the CDR3: TGTGCCAGCAGCAAAACCTACCTAGCGGATACGCAGTATTTT. The full variable domain, its missing parts supplied by reference TRBV7-3 and TRBJ2-3, is GAGVSQTPSNKVTEKGKYVELRCDPISGHTALYWYRQSLGQGPEFLIYFQGTGAADDSGLPNDRFFAVRPEGSVSTLKIQRTERGDSAVYLCASSKTYLADTQYFGPGTRLTVL.

The genes are TRBV18 and TRBJ2-5, with 8 bases that match TRBD1. The CDR3 runs to 15 residues. The germline V gene has CDR1 KGHSH and CDR2 LQKENI. V trimming: 5 bases; J trimming: 5 bases; junction bases outside the gene matches: 10. CDR3 nucleotide sequence: TGTGCCAGCTCAGGACAGGGCCTCCCTCTGGAGACCCAGTACTTC. The encoded protein is CASSGQGLPLETQYF. Full variable domain (remainder filled in from reference TRBV18 and TRBJ2-5): NAGVMQNPRHLVRRRGQEARLRCSPMKGHSHVYWYRQLPEEGLKFMVYLQKENIIDESGMPKERFSAEFPKEGPSILRIQQVVRGDSAAYFCASSGQGLPLETQYFGPGTRLLVL.

This clonotype has a count of ten or more. The rearrangement joins TRBV25-1 to TRBJ2-3; TRBD2 is a possible D gene (6 bases). The CDR3 is 16 residues long. Per germline, CDR1 MGHDK and CDR2 SYGVNS. Trimming pared 7 bases from V and 0 bases from J, leaving 17 bases between. The CDR3 spells CASIGSPGESTDTQYF. The CDR3 nucleotides are TGTGCCAGCATCGGAAGTCCGGGAGAGAGCACAGATACGCAGTATTTT.

The chain recombines TRBV10-3 with TRBJ2-3; the D gene is possibly TRBD2 (5 bases). The V gene lost 4 bases and the J gene lost 4 bases, with 9 bases spanning the gap. CDR3 length equals 13 residues. Germline CDR1 is ENHRY and CDR2 is SYGVKD. Here the CDR3 DNA reads TGTGCCATCAGTGTTGAGGGCCCAGATACGCAGTATTTT. Amino acids: CAISVEGPDTQYF.

The V call is TRBV27, the J call TRBJ1-1, with D perhaps matching TRBD1 (5 bases). The germline V and J ends were trimmed by 4 bases and 10 bases, with 25 bases remaining between them. Germline V gene lookup returns CDR1 MNHEY and CDR2 SMNVEV (reference sequence). The CDR3 is 16 amino acids. CDR3 nucleotide sequence: TGTGCCAGCAGTTCCAGGACGGAGATGGGGGGGTATGGAGCTTTCTTT. Translated: CASSSRTEMGGYGAFF.

The V call is TRBV7-9, the J call TRBJ2-1; no firm D call. The germline V gene encodes CDR1 SEHNR and CDR2 FQNEAQ (reference sequence). This CDR3 is built from 14 residues. Trimming removed 5 bases at V and 7 bases at J, with 15 bases between. CDR3 DNA: TGTGCCAGCAGCCCACCCGGGTTCCAAAATGAGCAGTTCTTC. Translation: CASSPPGFQNEQFF.